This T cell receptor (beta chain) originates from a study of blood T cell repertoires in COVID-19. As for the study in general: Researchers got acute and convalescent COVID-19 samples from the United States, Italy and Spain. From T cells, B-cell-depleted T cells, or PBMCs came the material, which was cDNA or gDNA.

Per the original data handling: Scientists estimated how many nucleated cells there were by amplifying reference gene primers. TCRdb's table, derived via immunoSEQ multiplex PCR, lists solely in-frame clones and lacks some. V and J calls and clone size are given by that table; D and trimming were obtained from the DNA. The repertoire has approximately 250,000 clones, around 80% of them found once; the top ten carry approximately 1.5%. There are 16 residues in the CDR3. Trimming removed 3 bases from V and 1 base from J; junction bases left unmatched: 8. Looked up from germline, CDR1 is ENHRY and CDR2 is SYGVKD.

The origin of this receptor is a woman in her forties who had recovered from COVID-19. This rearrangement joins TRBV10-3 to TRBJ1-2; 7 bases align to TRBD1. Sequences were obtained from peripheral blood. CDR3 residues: CAISDQPRGNNYGYTF. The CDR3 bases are TGTGCCATCAGTGATCAGCCCAGGGGGAATAACTATGGCTACACCTTC.